Judged by abundance, the clone carrying this T cell receptor beta chain is medium-sized. Antigen unknown. V was cut by 1 base and J by 5 bases, with 18 bases left in between. The CDR3 runs 16 residues. Germline V gene data show CDR1 as SGHNT and CDR2 as YENEEA. With two time points in the design, approximately 6 milliliters of peripheral blood were drawn at each one. The genomic DNA TCR beta CDR3 region underwent two rounds of multiplex PCR. Individual primers that were specific to each TRBV and TRBJ gene served in first-round PCR. TCRdb reprocessed the multiplex PCR reads via MiXCR and lists one record per CDR3 protein. The sample has more than 13,000 distinct CDR3 sequences, roughly 27% seen once. The data derive from a study of prognosis after radiotherapy for stage I lung cancer. Study background: A biologically effective dose of at least 100 Gy came via 3-5 SBRT fractions. Study-level results: Medians of roughly 9,900 versus 7,200 showed unique TCR clone counts falling after stereotactic body radiation therapy.

This sample comprised PBMCs, obtained before or after stereotactic body radiation therapy (not recorded which). This TCR was recovered from a donor aged 50 or older with non-small cell lung cancer. The V call is TRBV11-3, the J call TRBJ2-7, with D perhaps given as TRBD1 or TRBD2 (6 bases each). Here the CDR3 reads CASSLGEGHRGNEQYF. The CDR3 bases are TGTGCCAGCAGCTTAGGAGAGGGACATCGGGGGAACGAGCAGTACTTC.